Sequencing of this T cell receptor (beta chain) was carried out in a study of T cell responses to AZD1222 COVID-19 vaccine. This clone was detected only a few times. Its antigen remains unidentified. Study-level points and caveats: White British people made up most donors, females outnumbered males, and clonal diversity was possibly underestimated. Close to half of spike-specific TCRs reportedly recognize unmutated variant regions. Spike-specific TCR breadth and depth both grew after two AZD1222 doses.

Method: immunoSEQ multiplex PCR; TCRdb's copy keeps in-frame clones and lacks some. The sample includes under 200,000 clones, around 90% of them seen just once. Trimming removed 3 bases from V and 0 bases from J, with 4 bases in between. This CDR3 region has 13 residues. Specimen: peripheral blood, collected 28 days after the second dose of the MenACWY control vaccine. V gene TRBV12-3 or TRBV12-4 combines with J gene TRBJ2-3; no reliable D call. The sequence derives from an adult who received the MenACWY meningococcal vaccine as a control. The CDR3 DNA reads as TGTGCCAGCAGTTTTCAGAGCACAGATACGCAGTATTTT. The encoded protein is CASSFQSTDTQYF.